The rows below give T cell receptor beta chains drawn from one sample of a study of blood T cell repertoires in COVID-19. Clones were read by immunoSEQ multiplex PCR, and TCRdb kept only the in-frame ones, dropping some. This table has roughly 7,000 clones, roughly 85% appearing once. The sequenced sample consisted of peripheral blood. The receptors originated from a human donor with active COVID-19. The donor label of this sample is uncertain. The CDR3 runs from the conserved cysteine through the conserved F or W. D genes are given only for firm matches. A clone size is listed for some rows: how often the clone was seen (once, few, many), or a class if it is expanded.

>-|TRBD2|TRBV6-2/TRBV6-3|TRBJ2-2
CASSYSTGLAGGPLNTGELFF
TGTGCCAGCAGTTACTCGACAGGGCTAGCGGGGGGGCCATTGAACACCGGGGAGCTGTTTTTT
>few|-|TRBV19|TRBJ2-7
CASEGESYEQYF
TGTGCCAGTGAAGGGGAATCCTACGAGCAGTACTTC
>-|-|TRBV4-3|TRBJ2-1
CASSQDGGALVF
TGCGCCAGCAGCCAAGATGGGGGGGCGCTGGTCTTC
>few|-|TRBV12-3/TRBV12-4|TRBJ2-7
CASSSGREQYF
TGTGCCAGCAGTTCAGGGCGCGAGCAGTACTTC
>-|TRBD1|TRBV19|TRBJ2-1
CASALGTGSYNEQFF
TGTGCCAGTGCACTCGGGACAGGATCCTACAATGAGCAGTTCTTC
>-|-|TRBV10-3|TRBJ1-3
CAISETFTKKGSGNTIYF
TGTGCCATCAGTGAGACATTCACCAAAAAGGGGTCTGGAAACACCATATATTTT
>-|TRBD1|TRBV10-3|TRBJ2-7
CAISQTGPSSYEQYF
TGTGCCATCAGTCAGACAGGGCCGAGCTCCTACGAGCAGTACTTC
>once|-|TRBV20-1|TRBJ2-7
CSASHSYEQYF
TGCAGTGCTAGTCACTCCTACGAGCAGTACTTC
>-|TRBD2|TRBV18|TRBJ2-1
CASSGTSVYNEQFF
TGTGCCAGCTCGGGGACTAGCGTATACAATGAGCAGTTCTTC
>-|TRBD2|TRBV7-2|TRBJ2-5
CASSLGLAQETQYF
TGTGCCAGCAGCTTGGGACTAGCGCAAGAGACCCAGTACTTC
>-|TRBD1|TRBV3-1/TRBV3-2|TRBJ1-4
CASSQDRGPNEKLFF
TGTGCCAGCAGCCAAGACAGGGGGCCTAATGAAAAACTGTTTTTT
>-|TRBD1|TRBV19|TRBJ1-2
CASSRTGTYGYTF
TGTGCCAGTAGTAGGACAGGGACCTATGGCTACACCTTC
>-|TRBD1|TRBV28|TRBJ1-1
CASSRQGGTEAFF
TGTGCCAGCAGTCGACAGGGGGGGACTGAAGCTTTCTTT
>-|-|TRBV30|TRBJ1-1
CAWSLGQGMNTEAFF
TGTGCCTGGAGTCTTGGGCAAGGAATGAACACTGAAGCTTTCTTT
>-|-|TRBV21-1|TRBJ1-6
CASSIETGGLAPLHF
TGTGCCAGCAGCATTGAGACAGGGGGGCTGGCACCCCTCCACTTT
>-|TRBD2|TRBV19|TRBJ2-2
CASSIAGGPNTGELFF
TGTGCCAGTAGTATAGCGGGGGGGCCGAACACCGGGGAGCTGTTTTTT
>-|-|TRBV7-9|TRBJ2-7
CASSPMAGRGGEQYF
TGTGCCAGCAGTCCCATGGCGGGCCGAGGGGGCGAGCAGTACTTC
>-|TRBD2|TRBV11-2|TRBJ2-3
CASSLRLAGDEPDTQYF
TGTGCCAGCAGCTTGCGACTAGCGGGGGACGAACCAGATACGCAGTATTTT
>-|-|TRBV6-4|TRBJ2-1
CASRYSSSYNEQFF
TGTGCCAGCAGGTACAGTAGCTCCTACAATGAGCAGTTCTTC
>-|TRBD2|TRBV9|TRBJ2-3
CASSVGTSGRSSTDTQYF
TGTGCCAGCAGCGTAGGGACTAGCGGGAGGTCTAGCACAGATACGCAGTATTTT
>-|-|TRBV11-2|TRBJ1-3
CASSYHTREPTGNTIYF
TGTGCCAGCAGCTATCATACCCGGGAACCGACTGGAAACACCATATATTTT
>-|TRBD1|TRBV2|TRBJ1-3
CASGKDRGQKRNTIYF
TGTGCCAGCGGGAAGGACAGGGGGCAGAAAAGAAACACCATATATTTT
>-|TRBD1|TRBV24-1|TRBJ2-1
CATLGTGGLDNEQFF
TGTGCCACCTTAGGGACAGGAGGGTTGGACAATGAGCAGTTCTTC
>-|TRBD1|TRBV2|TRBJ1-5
CASRWQGAGQPQHF
TGTGCCAGCCGTTGGCAGGGGGCTGGACAGCCCCAGCATTTT
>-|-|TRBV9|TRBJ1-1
CASSVEGGPTEAFF
TGTGCCAGCAGCGTAGAAGGGGGACCAACTGAAGCTTTCTTT
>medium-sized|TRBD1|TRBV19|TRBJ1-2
CASSIASTGASGGYTF
TGTGCCAGTAGTATTGCGTCGACAGGGGCCTCGGGTGGCTACACCTTC
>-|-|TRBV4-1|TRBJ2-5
CASSQGSSDQETQYF
TGCGCCAGCAGCCAAGGATCTAGCGATCAAGAGACCCAGTACTTC
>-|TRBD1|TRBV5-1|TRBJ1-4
CASSGQGYSEKLFF
TGCGCCAGCAGTGGACAGGGCTACAGTGAAAAACTGTTTTTT
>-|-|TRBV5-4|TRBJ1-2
CASSLAGGAKGYTF
TGTGCCAGCAGCTTGGCCGGGGGGGCAAAAGGCTACACCTTC
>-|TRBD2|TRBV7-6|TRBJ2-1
CASSLFPTSGGANEQFF
TGTGCCAGCAGCCTATTCCCGACTAGCGGGGGGGCGAATGAGCAGTTCTTC
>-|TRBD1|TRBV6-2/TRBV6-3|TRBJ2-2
CASSWDSPTNTGELFF
TGTGCCAGCAGTTGGGACAGTCCAACGAACACCGGGGAGCTGTTTTTT
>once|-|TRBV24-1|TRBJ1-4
CATFPRGAPGF
TGTGCCACCTTCCCCCGGGGGGCCCCGGGTTTT
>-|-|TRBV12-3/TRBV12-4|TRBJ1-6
CASRQGLRSLHF
TGTGCCAGCAGGCAGGGTCTTCGATCCCTCCACTTT
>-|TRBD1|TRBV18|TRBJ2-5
CASSPEDRNQETQYF
TGTGCCAGCTCACCGGAGGACAGGAACCAAGAGACCCAGTACTTC
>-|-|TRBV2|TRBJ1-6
CASSPQGVYNSPLHF
TGTGCCAGCAGCCCTCAGGGTGTCTATAATTCACCCCTCCACTTT
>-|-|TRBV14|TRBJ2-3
CASSHRNTDTQYF
TGTGCCAGCAGCCACAGGAACACAGATACGCAGTATTTT
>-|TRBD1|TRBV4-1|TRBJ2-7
CASSQDMGTGAFYEQYF
TGCGCCAGCAGCCAAGATATGGGGACAGGGGCTTTCTACGAGCAGTACTTC
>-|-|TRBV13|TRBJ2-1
CASSLGREQFF
TGTGCCAGCAGCTTAGGTCGTGAGCAGTTCTTC
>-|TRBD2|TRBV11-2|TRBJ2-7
CASSQGLAPYEQYF
TGTGCCAGCAGCCAGGGACTAGCCCCCTACGAGCAGTACTTC
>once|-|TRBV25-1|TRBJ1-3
CASRSGGGGNTIYF
TGTGCCAGCCGCTCGGGGGGCGGGGGAAACACCATATATTTT
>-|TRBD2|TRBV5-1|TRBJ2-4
CASSITSGSTKNIQYF
TGCGCCAGCAGCATAACTAGCGGGTCGACCAAAAACATTCAGTACTTC
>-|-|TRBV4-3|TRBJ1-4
CASSQGQAGDEKLFF
TGCGCCAGCAGCCAAGGACAGGCCGGGGATGAAAAACTGTTTTTT
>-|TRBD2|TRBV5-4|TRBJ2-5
CASSQALRGGQETQYF
TGTGCCAGCAGCCAAGCCTTGCGGGGGGGCCAAGAGACCCAGTACTTC
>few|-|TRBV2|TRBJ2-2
CASKGGTNTGELFF
TGTGCCAGCAAAGGCGGAACGAACACCGGGGAGCTGTTTTTT
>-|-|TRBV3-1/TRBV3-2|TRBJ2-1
CASSPLGDSYNEQFF
TGTGCCAGCAGCCCCCTAGGGGATTCCTACAATGAGCAGTTCTTC
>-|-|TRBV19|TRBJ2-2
CASILAPGGGELFF
TGTGCCAGTATTCTTGCGCCGGGTGGCGGGGAGCTGTTTTTT
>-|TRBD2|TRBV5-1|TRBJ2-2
CASSLSGPTDTGELFF
TGCGCCAGCAGCCTTAGCGGGCCCACCGACACCGGGGAGCTGTTTTTT
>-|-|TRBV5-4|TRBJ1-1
CASSLGGGKAEAFF
TGTGCCAGCAGCTTGGGAGGCGGGAAGGCTGAAGCTTTCTTT
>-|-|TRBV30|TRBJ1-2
CAWSVSKDYGYTF
TGTGCCTGGAGTGTATCTAAAGACTATGGCTACACCTTC
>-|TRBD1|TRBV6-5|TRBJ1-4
CASSRREGAREKLFF
TGTGCCAGCAGCCGCCGAGAGGGGGCGCGGGAAAAACTGTTTTTT
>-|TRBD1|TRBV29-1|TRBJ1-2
CSAQGQESGYTF
TGCAGCGCCCAGGGACAGGAGAGTGGCTACACCTTC
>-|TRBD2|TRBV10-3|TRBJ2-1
CAITSRGSGGPTSSYNEQFF
TGTGCCATCACATCTCGGGGTAGCGGGGGGCCCACGAGCTCCTACAATGAGCAGTTCTTC
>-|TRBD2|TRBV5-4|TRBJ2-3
CASSSLAGDTDTQYF
TGTGCCAGCAGCTCACTAGCGGGGGACACAGATACGCAGTATTTT
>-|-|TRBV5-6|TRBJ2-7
CASSTEQGVLTYEQYF
TGTGCCAGCAGCACAGAACAGGGCGTCTTGACCTACGAGCAGTACTTC
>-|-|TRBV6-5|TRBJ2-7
CASSYGDSYEQYF
TGTGCCAGCAGTTACGGAGACAGCTACGAGCAGTACTTC
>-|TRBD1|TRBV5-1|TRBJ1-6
CASKVTGDNSPLHF
TGCGCCAGCAAGGTTACAGGGGATAATTCACCCCTCCACTTT
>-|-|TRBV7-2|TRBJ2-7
CASSWIPGSRTSYEQYF
TGTGCCAGCAGCTGGATCCCTGGGAGCCGCACCTCCTACGAGCAGTACTTC
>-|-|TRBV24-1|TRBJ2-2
CATSDLGQGPGELFF
TGTGCCACCAGTGATTTAGGGCAGGGGCCCGGGGAGCTGTTTTTT
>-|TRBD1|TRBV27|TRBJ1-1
CASRLDRLNTEAFF
TGTGCCAGCAGGCTGGACAGGTTGAACACTGAAGCTTTCTTT